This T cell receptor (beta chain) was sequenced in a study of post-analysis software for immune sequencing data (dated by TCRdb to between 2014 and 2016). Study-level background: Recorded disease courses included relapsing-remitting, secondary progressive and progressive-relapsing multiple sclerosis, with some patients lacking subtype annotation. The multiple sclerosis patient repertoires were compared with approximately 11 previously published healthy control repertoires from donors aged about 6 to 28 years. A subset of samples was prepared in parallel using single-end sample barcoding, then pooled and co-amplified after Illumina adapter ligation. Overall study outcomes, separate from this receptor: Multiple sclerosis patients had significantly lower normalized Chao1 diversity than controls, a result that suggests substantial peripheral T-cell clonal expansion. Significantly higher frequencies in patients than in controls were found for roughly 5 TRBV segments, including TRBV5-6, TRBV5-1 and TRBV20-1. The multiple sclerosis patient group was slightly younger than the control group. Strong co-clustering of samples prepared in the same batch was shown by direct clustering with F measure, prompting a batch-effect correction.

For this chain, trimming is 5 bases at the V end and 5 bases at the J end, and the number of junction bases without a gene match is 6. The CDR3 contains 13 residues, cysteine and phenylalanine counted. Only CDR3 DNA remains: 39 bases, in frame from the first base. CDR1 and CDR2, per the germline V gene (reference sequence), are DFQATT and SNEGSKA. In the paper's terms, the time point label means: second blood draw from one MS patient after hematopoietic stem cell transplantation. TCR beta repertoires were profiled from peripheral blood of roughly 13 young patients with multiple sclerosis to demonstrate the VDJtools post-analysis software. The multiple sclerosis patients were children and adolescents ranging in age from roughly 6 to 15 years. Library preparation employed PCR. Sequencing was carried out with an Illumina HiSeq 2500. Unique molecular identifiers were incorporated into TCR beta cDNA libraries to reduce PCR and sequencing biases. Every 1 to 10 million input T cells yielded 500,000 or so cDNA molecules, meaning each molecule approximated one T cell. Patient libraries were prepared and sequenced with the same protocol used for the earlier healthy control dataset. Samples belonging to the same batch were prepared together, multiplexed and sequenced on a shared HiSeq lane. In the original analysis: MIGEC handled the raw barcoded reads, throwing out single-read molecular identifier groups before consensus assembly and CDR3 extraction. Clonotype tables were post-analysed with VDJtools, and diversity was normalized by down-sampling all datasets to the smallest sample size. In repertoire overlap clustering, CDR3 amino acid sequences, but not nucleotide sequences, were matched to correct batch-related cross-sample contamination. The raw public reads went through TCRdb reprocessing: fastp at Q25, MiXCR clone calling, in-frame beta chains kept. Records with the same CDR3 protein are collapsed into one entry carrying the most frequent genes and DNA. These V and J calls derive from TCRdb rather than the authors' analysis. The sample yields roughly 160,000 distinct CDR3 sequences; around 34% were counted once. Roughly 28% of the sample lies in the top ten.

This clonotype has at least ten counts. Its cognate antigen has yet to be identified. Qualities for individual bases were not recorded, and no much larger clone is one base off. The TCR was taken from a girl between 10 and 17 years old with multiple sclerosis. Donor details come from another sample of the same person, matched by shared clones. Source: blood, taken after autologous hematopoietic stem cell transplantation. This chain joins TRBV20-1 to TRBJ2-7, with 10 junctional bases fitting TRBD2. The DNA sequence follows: TGCAGTGCTTGGACTAGCGGAAAGGACGAGCAGTACTTC. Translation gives CSAWTSGKDEQYF.